The sequence of this T cell receptor (beta chain) was determined in a study of spatial heterogeneity in lung cancer. For the study at large: Sequences of the beta chain were consistently detected in greater numbers than alpha-chain sequences.

CDR1 GTSNPN and CDR2 SVGIG come from the germline V gene (reference sequence). The CDR3 is made up of 13 amino acids. Trimming left V 2 bases short and J 7 bases short, with 12 bases between. This clonotype was detected only a few times. Time point in this sample: sample taken at primary tumor resection. Material for sequencing was whole RNA from tumor, nontumor lung or frozen PBMC, left unsorted. On each TCR cDNA molecule, a unique molecular identifier was present. From the 5' RACE reads, TCRdb called clonotypes with MiXCR, one entry per CDR3 protein. The sample lists tens of thousands of distinct CDR3 sequences; less than 5.5% were seen once.

The receptor comes from a female donor with early-stage non-small cell lung cancer. The sample was PBMCs, taken at surgery. The chain recombines TRBV30 with TRBJ1-5, with a possible D match to TRBD1 (6 bases). The chain's CDR3 is CAWSKTGTQPQHF. CDR3 coding DNA: TGTGCCTGGAGTAAAACAGGGACGCAGCCCCAGCATTTT.